The 31 T cell receptor beta chains presented below share a single source sample, sequenced in a study of T cell responses to AZD1222 COVID-19 vaccine. Only in-frame clones appear in the TCRdb table, and some are missing; sequencing was by immunoSEQ multiplex PCR. This sample carries 150,000 to 200,000 clones, about 91% of them seen once, and the ten largest clones take around 2.5%. Here the sequenced sample was peripheral blood, taken on day 0 of AZD1222 vaccination. Receptor source: an adult in good health.

This chain uses TRBV15 with TRBJ1-3; weak D call: TRBD1 (5 bases). Germline values: CDR1 LNHNV, CDR2 YYDKDF (reference sequence). The CDR3 is made up of 13 amino acids. The V and J ends lost 1 base and 4 bases respectively, with 5 bases between them. CDR3 residues: CATSRGGGNTIYF. The CDR3 coding sequence is TGTGCCACCAGCAGAGGGGGGGGAAACACCATATATTTT.

The rearrangement uses TRBV5-1 and TRBJ2-3; tentatively, D is TRBD2 (6 bases). The CDR3 consists of 15 residues. From germline, CDR1 is SGHRS and CDR2 YFSETQ. Trimming took off 0 bases at V and 5 bases at J, with 13 bases between the two ends. The CDR3 DNA is TGCGCCAGCAGCTTGGGAGGGAGGTTGGGAGATACGCAGTATTTT. Translating it yields CASSLGGRLGDTQYF. Together with reference TRBV5-1 and TRBJ2-3, the CDR3 gives the full variable domain: KAGVTQTPRYLIKTRGQQVTLSCSPISGHRSVSWYQQTPGQGLQFLFEYFSETQRNKGNFPGRFSGRQFSNSRSEMNVSTLELGDSALYLCASSLGGRLGDTQYFGPGTRLTVL.

The rearrangement links TRBV30 to TRBJ1-4, with D unclear. This CDR3 is built from 12 residues. CDR1 is GTSNPN and CDR2 is SVGIG in the germline V gene (reference sequence). V shed 3 bases and J shed 6 bases, with 8 bases lying between them. CDR3 nucleotides: TGTGCCTGGAGCGACGGGTATGAAAAACTGTTTTTT. Amino acid sequence: CAWSDGYEKLFF.

The V and J genes are TRBV7-9 and TRBJ2-5; TRBD2 agrees at 8 bases. The ends lost 1 base at V and 1 base at J; junction bases unmatched: 5. There are 16 residues in the CDR3. Germline V gene lookup returns CDR1 SEHNR and CDR2 FQNEAQ (reference sequence). CDR3 coding DNA: TGTGCCAGCAGCTTAGGGGCGGGAGGCCTCCAAGAGACCCAGTACTTC. This translates into CASSLGAGGLQETQYF.

The V call is TRBV19, the J call TRBJ1-1; D is undetermined. The CDR3 totals 14 residues. In germline, CDR1 is LNHDA, CDR2 SQIVND (reference sequence). V lost 1 base and J 1 base, leaving 7 bases between the germline ends. The CDR3 is CASSIVAGNTEAFF. Written as DNA, the CDR3 is TGTGCCAGTAGTATAGTAGCGGGGAACACTGAAGCTTTCTTT.

The chain joins TRBV10-1 to TRBJ1-3, with unresolved D. CDR3 size: 14 residues. V was pared by 3 bases and J by 0 bases, with 6 bases between. Germline CDR1 reads WNHNN; CDR2 reads SYGVQD (reference sequence). DNA of the CDR3: TGCGCCAGCAGTGACGGGAGCTCTGGAAACACCATATATTTT. Protein: CASSDGSSGNTIYF.

The chain recombines TRBV27 with TRBJ1-4, with D possibly TRBD1 on 5 matching bases. The CDR3 contains 13 residues. Germline V gene sequence: CDR1 MNHEY, CDR2 SMNVEV (reference sequence). V was trimmed by 6 bases and J by 5 bases, leaving 10 bases between them. The CDR3 nucleotides read TGTGCCAGCAGGGGGACGGAGAATGAAAAACTGTTTTTT. Protein: CASRGTENEKLFF.

J is TRBJ1-1 and V is TRBV6-2 or TRBV6-3; 7 nucleotides line up with TRBD1. V lost 5 bases and J lost 3; bases outside the gene matches: 3. In germline, CDR1 is MNHEY, CDR2 SVGEGT. The CDR3 covers 13 residues. The CDR3 coding sequence is TGTGCCAGCAGTAACAGGGGCTACACTGAAGCTTTCTTT. This codes for CASSNRGYTEAFF.

V usage is TRBV10-3 and J usage is TRBJ1-5; tentatively, D is TRBD1 (5 bases). Deletions cut 3 bases from V and 9 bases from J, with 15 bases between. The CDR3 covers 14 residues. Germline V gives CDR1 ENHRY, CDR2 SYGVKD. CDR3 residues: CAISDGREERPQHF. The CDR3 DNA reads TGTGCCATCAGTGATGGCAGGGAGGAGCGGCCCCAGCATTTT.

The chain employs TRBV6-5 and TRBJ2-1; 8 bases agree with TRBD2. CDR1 and CDR2 (germline): MNHEY, SVGAGI. The CDR3 has 12 amino acids. With V trimmed by 7 bases and J by 16 bases, 12 bases remained unmatched. The CDR3 loop is CASTKYGTSIFF. CDR3 nucleotides: TGTGCCAGCACTAAATACGGGACTAGTATCTTCTTC.

V usage is TRBV3-1 (or the pseudogene TRBV3-2) and J usage is TRBJ1-2, with no clear D. CDR3 length: 14 amino acids. Trimming cost V 2 bases and J 8 bases, with 15 bases left between them. The germline V gene has CDR1 LGHDT and CDR2 YNNKEL (reference sequence). This CDR3 reads CASSQSDTVNGYTF. In DNA form, the CDR3 reads TGTGCCAGCAGCCAATCCGACACAGTAAACGGCTACACCTTC.

This clone was recorded once. V gene TRBV7-9 combines with J gene TRBJ1-4; 7 bases map to TRBD1. The CDR3 is 15 residues long. The junction had 9 bases not matched to a gene; V was cut back by 5 bases and J by 6 bases. Germline-derived CDR1 and CDR2 are SEHNR and FQNEAQ (reference sequence). CDR3 DNA sequence: TGTGCCAGCAGCCCTAGCGGGACAGAATATGAAAAACTGTTTTTT. It is translated as CASSPSGTEYEKLFF.

The rearrangement uses TRBV6-5 and TRBJ2-1; TRBD2 aligns across 10 bases. Germline CDR1 is MNHEY and CDR2 is SVGAGI. This CDR3 contains 12 residues. J lost 9 bases, V lost 6 bases, and 2 bases had no gene match. Here the CDR3 reads CASRGLAVEQFF. DNA for the CDR3: TGTGCCAGCAGAGGACTAGCGGTTGAGCAGTTCTTC.

The chain recombines TRBV7-8 with TRBJ1-5; possibly TRBD1 for D (6 bases). In germline, CDR1 is SGHVS, CDR2 FQNEAQ. V was shortened by 5 bases and J by 2 bases, with 13 bases between the two germline ends. This CDR3 is 15 amino acids long. The CDR3 DNA is TGTGCCAGCAGCAAAACAGGGATCGGCAATCAGCCCCAGCATTTT. It specifies CASSKTGIGNQPQHF.

The chain joins TRBV7-2 to TRBJ2-4; 8 bases match TRBD1. The CDR3 runs to 14 residues. Germline lookup yields CDR1 SGHTA and CDR2 FQGNSA. The junction had 6 bases not matched to a gene; V was cut back by 5 bases and J by 6 bases. The CDR3 protein is CASSRTGFTNIQYF. Written as DNA, the CDR3 is TGTGCCAGCAGCCGGACAGGGTTCACAAACATTCAGTACTTC. Looking up the rest from reference TRBV7-2 and TRBJ2-4 gives the full variable domain: GAGVSQSPSNKVTEKGKDVELRCDPISGHTALYWYRQSLGQGLEFLIYFQGNSAPDKSGLPSDRFSAERTGGSVSTLTIQRTQQEDSAVYLCASSRTGFTNIQYFGAGTRLSVL.

The chain uses TRBV4-2 and TRBJ1-5; D uncertain. This CDR3 region has 15 residues. Germline CDR1 LGHNA, CDR2 YNFKEQ. The V gene lost 0 bases and the J gene lost 11 bases, with 17 bases spanning the gap. CDR3 DNA sequence: TGTGCCAGCAGCCAAGACGAGGGTCGAGGGAGGGCCCAGCATTTT. Translated: CASSQDEGRGRAQHF.

The gene calls are TRBV9 and TRBJ2-5, with a tentative D call TRBD1 (6 bases). V lost 2 bases and J 4 bases, leaving 12 bases between the germline ends. The CDR3 runs 14 residues. Germline values: CDR1 SGDLS, CDR2 YYNGEE. The CDR3 region is CASSVRGMTETQYF. Written as DNA, the CDR3 is TGTGCCAGCAGCGTCAGGGGAATGACAGAGACCCAGTACTTC.

The CDR3 sequence is CSANRPETQYF. The CDR3 DNA follows: TGCAGTGCTAATCGTCCCGAGACGCAGTATTTT. The gene calls are TRBV20-1 and TRBJ2-3; no reliable D call. This CDR3 has 11 amino acids. Germline V gene lookup returns CDR1 DFQATT and CDR2 SNEGSKA (reference sequence). V was pared by 4 bases and J by 9 bases, with 11 bases between.

This rearrangement joins TRBV11-2 to TRBJ2-7, with 8 bases identical to TRBD1. The CDR3 totals 14 residues. Unmatched junction bases numbered 12, after V lost 8 bases and J lost 6 bases. Germline lookup yields CDR1 SGHAT and CDR2 FQNNGV. In DNA, the CDR3 is TGTGCCAGCGGGACCCCGGGACAGGTGGGCGAGCAGTACTTC. This codes for CASGTPGQVGEQYF.

The V call is TRBV9, the J call TRBJ1-6; D is undetermined. V lost 0 bases to trimming and J lost 10 bases, with 11 bases between them. The CDR3 has 14 residues. Looked up from germline, CDR1 is SGDLS and CDR2 is YYNGEE. CDR3 amino acids: CASSVDGDDSPLHF. CDR3 nucleotide sequence: TGTGCCAGCAGCGTAGACGGGGATGACTCACCCCTCCACTTT.

J is TRBJ2-5 and V is TRBV4-1; a weak D match, TRBD2 (5 bases). V was pared by 4 bases and J by 5 bases, with 5 bases between. CDR3 size: 11 residues. Germline CDR1 reads MGHRA; CDR2 reads YSYEKL. CDR3: CASSPGETQYF. The CDR3 region has the DNA TGCGCCAGCAGCCCGGGGGAGACCCAGTACTTC.

V usage is TRBV19 and J usage is TRBJ1-4; 9 nucleotides match TRBD1. Germline-derived CDR1 and CDR2 are LNHDA and SQIVND (reference sequence). CDR3 length: 15 amino acids. Germline trimming cut 6 bases from V and 7 bases from J; bases unmatched to any gene: 9. CDR3 protein: CASRPIRDRAEKLFF. The CDR3 DNA sequence: TGTGCCAGTAGACCGATCCGGGACAGGGCTGAAAAACTGTTTTTT.

The sample holds a few counts of this clone. The CDR3 DNA sequence: TGTGCCAGCAGCTCCACGAGCGGGGGGGGCACCGGGGAGCTGTTTTTT. It encodes CASSSTSGGGTGELFF. The V call is TRBV27, the J call TRBJ2-2, with 10 bases lining up with TRBD2. V was clipped by 6 bases and J by 4 bases; unmatched bases: 8. The CDR3 is 16 amino acids. Looked up from germline, CDR1 is MNHEY and CDR2 is SMNVEV (reference sequence).

On this clone itself: The sample carries other DNA sequences with the same CDR3. The gene calls are TRBV6-5 and TRBJ1-5; D not resolved. Trimming removed 2 bases from V and 4 bases from J, with 6 bases in between. The CDR3 contains 13 residues. Germline CDR1 is MNHEY and CDR2 is SVGAGI. Written as DNA, the CDR3 is TGTGCCAGCAGTTACGGCTCGAATCAGCCCCAGCATTTT. The encoded protein is CASSYGSNQPQHF.

The gene calls are TRBV28 and TRBJ2-2, with D hard to call. The CDR3 extends over 12 amino acids. The germline V gene encodes CDR1 MDHEN and CDR2 SYDVKM. V lost 4 bases and J lost 6, with 6 bases in between. The CDR3 nucleotides read TGTGCCAGCAGTTGGTGGGCCGGGGAGCTGTTTTTT. Translation gives CASSWWAGELFF.

The chain links TRBV9 to TRBJ2-1, with a possible D match to TRBD1 (6 bases). Germline V gives CDR1 SGDLS, CDR2 YYNGEE. Trimming removed 5 bases at V and 0 bases at J, with 15 bases between. The CDR3 contains 16 residues. The CDR3 DNA reads TGTGCCAGCAGAGCGAACGACAGGAGCTCCTACAATGAGCAGTTCTTC. Translation gives CASRANDRSSYNEQFF.

The genes are TRBV6-5 and TRBJ2-3; 10 bases align to TRBD2. The CDR3 runs to 14 residues. Germline V gene data show CDR1 as MNHEY and CDR2 as SVGAGI. Trimming removed 10 bases from V and 6 bases from J; junction bases left unmatched: 10. The CDR3: CATERGGETDTQYF. CDR3 sequence (DNA): TGTGCCACCGAGCGGGGGGGCGAAACCGATACGCAGTATTTT.

The rearrangement links TRBV6-5 to TRBJ1-1; D is uncertain. CDR1 MNHEY and CDR2 SVGAGI come from the germline V gene. CDR3 length: 14 amino acids. Trimming took 2 bases from V and 3 from J, leaving 10 bases between them. As DNA, the CDR3 is TGTGCCAGCAGTTACCGCATACGGCACACTGAAGCTTTCTTT. Its protein is CASSYRIRHTEAFF.

The V call is TRBV27, the J call TRBJ2-6, with a tentative D call TRBD1 (6 bases). The CDR3 is made up of 16 amino acids. The V and J ends lost 5 bases and 0 bases respectively, with 11 bases between them. In germline, CDR1 is MNHEY, CDR2 SMNVEV (reference sequence). This chain's CDR3 is CASSPLDSSGANVLTF. CDR3 coding DNA: TGTGCCAGCAGTCCCTTGGACAGCTCTGGGGCCAACGTCCTGACTTTC.

The chain combines TRBV9 with TRBJ2-2, with D tentatively TRBD1 or TRBD2 (5 bases each). Germline V CDR1 and CDR2: SGDLS, YYNGEE. The CDR3 is made up of 15 amino acids. With 0 bases removed from V and 0 bases from J, the gap between germline ends came to 6 bases. The CDR3 DNA reads TGTGCCAGCAGCGTAGGGGACGCGAACACCGGGGAGCTGTTTTTT. This sequence encodes CASSVGDANTGELFF.

As concerns this clone: Its ends do not fully match the called genes, so a read error is possible. The chain couples TRBV12-3 or TRBV12-4 to TRBJ2-2; the D gene is possibly TRBD2 (5 bases). The CDR3 covers 13 residues. The DNA for the CDR3 is TGTGCCAGCAGCTTAGTAGCGACCGGGGAGCTGTTTTTT. Amino acids: CASSLVATGELFF.